The entry below describes one TCR beta chain. What it binds is unknown. Trimming stripped 4 bases from V and 2 bases from J, with 11 bases between. The germline V gene has CDR1 MGHRA and CDR2 YSYEKL. The CDR3 has 14 residues. The data originate from a study of T-cell memory formation after mild COVID-19. From 5'RACE with constant-segment primers came TCR alpha and TCR beta cDNA libraries that carried sample barcodes and UMIs. TCRdb processed the 5' RACE reads anew with MiXCR; each CDR3 protein has one entry. The table records around 200,000 distinct CDR3 sequences, 9% to 10% of them present only once. Study outcomes and limitations: The authors left the SARS-CoV-2 specificity of second-wave clones peaking on day 37 unconfirmed. Some clones that responded turned up in pre-infection memory, which suggests that cross-reactive memory joined in.

The rearrangement joins TRBV4-1 to TRBJ1-2; D possibly corresponds to TRBD1 (5 bases). This TCR was recovered from a man between 18 and 35 years old who had mild COVID-19 (a few samples of this study predate the infection). Cell type and time point are not known. The sample was PBMCs or a T cell subset sorted from them (not recorded which). CDR3 sequence: CASSPRDRNYGYTF. For the CDR3, the DNA is TGCGCCAGCAGCCCGAGGGACCGGAACTATGGCTACACCTTC.